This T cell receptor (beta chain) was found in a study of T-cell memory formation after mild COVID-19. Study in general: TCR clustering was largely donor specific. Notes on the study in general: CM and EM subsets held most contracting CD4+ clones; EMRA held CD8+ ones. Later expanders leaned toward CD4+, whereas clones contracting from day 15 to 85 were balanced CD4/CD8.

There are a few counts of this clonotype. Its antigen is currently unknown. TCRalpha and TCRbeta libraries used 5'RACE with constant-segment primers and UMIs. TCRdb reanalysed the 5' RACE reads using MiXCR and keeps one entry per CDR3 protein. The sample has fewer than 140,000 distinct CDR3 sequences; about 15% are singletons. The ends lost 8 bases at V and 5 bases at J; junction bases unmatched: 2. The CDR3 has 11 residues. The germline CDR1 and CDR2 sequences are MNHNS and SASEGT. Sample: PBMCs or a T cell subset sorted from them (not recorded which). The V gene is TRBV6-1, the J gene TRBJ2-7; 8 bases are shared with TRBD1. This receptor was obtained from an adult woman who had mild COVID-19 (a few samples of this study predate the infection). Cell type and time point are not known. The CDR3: CASGGQDEQYF. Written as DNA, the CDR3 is TGTGCCAGCGGGGGACAGGACGAGCAGTACTTC.